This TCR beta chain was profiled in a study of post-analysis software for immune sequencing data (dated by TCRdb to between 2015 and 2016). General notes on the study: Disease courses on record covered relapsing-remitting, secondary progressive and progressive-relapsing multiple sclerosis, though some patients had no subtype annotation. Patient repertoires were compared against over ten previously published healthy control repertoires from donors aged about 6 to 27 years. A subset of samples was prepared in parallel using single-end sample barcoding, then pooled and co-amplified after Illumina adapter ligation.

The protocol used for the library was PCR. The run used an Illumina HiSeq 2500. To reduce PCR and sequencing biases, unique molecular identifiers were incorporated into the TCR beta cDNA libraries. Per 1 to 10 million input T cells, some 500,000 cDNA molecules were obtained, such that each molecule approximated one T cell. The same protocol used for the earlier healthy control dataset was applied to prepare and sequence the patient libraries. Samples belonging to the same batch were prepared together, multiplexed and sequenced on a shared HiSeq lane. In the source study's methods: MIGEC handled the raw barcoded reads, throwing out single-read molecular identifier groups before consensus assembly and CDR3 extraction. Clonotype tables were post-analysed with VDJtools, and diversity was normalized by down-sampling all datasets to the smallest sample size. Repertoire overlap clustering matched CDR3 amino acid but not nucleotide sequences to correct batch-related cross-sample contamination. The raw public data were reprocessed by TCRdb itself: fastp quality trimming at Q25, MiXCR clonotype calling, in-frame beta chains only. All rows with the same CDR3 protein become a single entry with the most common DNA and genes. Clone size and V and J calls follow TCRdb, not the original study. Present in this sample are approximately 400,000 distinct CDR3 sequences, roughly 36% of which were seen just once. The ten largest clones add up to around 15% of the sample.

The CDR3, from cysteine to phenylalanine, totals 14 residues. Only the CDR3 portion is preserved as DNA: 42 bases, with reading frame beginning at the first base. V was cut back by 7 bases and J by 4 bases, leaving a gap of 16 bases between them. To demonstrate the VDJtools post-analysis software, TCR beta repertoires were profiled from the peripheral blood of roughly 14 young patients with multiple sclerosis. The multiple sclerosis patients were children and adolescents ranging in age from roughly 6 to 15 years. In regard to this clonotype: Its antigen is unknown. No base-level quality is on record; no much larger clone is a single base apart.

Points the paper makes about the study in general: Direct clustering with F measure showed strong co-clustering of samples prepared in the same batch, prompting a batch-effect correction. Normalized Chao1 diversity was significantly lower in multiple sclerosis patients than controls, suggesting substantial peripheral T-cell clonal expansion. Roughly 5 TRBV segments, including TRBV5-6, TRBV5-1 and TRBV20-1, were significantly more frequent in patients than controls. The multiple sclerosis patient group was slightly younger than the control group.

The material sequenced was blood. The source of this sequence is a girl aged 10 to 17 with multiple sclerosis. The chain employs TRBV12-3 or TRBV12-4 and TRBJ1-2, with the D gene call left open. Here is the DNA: TGTGCCAGCACCGTCCTTTCCAGGAGCTATGGCTACACCTTC. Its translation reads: CASTVLSRSYGYTF.